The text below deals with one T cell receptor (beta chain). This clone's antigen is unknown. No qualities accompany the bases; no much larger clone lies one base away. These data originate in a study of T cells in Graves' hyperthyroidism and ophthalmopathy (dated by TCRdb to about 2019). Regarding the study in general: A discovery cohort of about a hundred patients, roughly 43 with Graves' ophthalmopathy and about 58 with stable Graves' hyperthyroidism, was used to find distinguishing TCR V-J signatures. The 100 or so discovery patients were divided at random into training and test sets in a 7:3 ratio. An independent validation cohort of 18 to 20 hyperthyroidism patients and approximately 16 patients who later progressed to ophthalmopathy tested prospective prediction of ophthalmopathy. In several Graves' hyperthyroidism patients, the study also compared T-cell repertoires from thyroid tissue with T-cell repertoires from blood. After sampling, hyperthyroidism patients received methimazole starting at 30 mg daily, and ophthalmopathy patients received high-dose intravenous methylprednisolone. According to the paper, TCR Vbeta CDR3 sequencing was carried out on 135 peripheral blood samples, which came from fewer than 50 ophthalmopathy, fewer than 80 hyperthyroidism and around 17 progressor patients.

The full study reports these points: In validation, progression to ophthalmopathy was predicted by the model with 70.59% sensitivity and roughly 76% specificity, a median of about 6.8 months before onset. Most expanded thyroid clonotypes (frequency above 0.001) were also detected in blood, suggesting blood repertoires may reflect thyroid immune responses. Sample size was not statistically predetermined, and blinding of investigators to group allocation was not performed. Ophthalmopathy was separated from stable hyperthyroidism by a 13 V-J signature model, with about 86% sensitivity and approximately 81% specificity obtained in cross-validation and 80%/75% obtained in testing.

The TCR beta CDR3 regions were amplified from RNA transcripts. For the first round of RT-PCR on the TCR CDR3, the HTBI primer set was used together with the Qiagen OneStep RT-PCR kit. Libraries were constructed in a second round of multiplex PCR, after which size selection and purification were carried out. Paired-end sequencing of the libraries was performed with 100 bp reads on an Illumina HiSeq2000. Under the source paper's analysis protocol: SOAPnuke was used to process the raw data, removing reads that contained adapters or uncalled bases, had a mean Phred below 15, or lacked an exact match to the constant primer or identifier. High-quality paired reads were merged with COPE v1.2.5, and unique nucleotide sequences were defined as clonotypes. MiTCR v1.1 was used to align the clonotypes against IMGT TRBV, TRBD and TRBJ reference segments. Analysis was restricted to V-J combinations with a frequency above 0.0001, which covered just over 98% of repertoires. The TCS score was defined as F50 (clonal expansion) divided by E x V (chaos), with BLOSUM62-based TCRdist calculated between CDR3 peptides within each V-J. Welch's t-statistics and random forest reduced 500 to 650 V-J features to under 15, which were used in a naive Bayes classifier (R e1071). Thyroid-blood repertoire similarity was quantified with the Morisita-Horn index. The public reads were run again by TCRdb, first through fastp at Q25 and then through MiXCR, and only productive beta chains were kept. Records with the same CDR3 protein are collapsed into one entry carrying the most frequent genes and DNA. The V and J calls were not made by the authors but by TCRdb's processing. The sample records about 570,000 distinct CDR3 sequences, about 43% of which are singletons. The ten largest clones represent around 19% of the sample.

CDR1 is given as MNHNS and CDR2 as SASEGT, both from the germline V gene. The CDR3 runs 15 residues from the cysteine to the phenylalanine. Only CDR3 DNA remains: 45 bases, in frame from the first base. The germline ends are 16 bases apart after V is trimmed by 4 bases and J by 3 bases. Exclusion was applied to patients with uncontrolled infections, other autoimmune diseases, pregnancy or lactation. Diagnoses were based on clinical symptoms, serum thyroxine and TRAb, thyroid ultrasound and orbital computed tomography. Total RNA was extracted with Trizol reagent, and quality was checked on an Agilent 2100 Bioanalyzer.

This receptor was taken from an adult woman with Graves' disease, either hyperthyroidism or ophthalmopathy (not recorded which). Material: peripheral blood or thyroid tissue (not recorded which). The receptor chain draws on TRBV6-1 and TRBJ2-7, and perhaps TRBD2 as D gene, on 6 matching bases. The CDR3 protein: CASSALGGNGYEQYF. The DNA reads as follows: TGTGCCAGCAGTGCGTTAGGCGGGAATGGCTACGAGCAGTACTTC.